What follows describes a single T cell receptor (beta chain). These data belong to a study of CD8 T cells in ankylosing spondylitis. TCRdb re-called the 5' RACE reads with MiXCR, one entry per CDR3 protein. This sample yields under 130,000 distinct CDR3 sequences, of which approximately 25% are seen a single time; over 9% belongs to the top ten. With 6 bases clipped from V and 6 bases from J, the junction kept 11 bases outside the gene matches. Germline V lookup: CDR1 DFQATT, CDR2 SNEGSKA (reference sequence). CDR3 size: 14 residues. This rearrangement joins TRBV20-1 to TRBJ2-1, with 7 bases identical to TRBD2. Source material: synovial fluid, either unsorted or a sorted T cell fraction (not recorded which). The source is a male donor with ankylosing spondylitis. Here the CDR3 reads CSARRGLAANEQFF. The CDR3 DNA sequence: TGCAGTGCCCGGAGAGGCCTAGCGGCCAATGAGCAGTTCTTC.